Detailed here is one T cell receptor beta chain. In this sample, this clone turned up once. Its antigen specificity is not known. No clone much larger than this one lies a single base away; base qualities are absent. Library construction relied on the immunoSEQ multiplex PCR assay. The original pipeline was this. To diagnose cytomegalovirus status from the catalog of TCR beta chain sequences, a statistical classification framework was built. Drawn from immuneACCESS, this table holds only the in-frame rearrangements with V and J called that TCRdb kept. Clones are partly lost; checked studies trace under half to an unresolved V gene and leave the rest unexplained. V and J calls and clone size follow that table, whereas D and trimming were derived from the DNA. The sample table shows some 180,000 clones, and about 81% are seen once. The top ten hold less than 1.5% of the sample. This entry belongs to a study of cytomegalovirus exposure and HLA in healthy donors (dated by TCRdb to 2016 to 2017). Regarding the study in general: The 650 to 750 repertoires of the first cohort and the roughly 120 validation repertoires were produced on the same platform, according to a later analysis. To predict cytomegalovirus infection status, the study combined high-throughput TCR immunosequencing, statistical association of individual TCRs with disease status, and machine learning. The study aimed to test whether cataloging public T cell receptors could reveal signatures of past pathogen exposure. In addition to the first cohort of 666 subjects, a separate validation cohort of 130 or so different subjects was used. Study-wide findings and limitations: A later analysis had no HLA typing for the validation cohort, so co-occurrence there was scored across all 130 or so repertoires. Of the cluster scores, approximately 95% were above 0 in a later analysis, which found that TCRs clustered in the first cohort also tended to co-occur in the 95 to 150 validation repertoires. Across donors, most TCR sequences were observed very rarely, whereas some public TCRs were present in many individuals. A total of some 180 TCR beta chains were listed by the study as associated with cytomegalovirus. The authors suggested that the approach could potentially be extended to other disease states and immunological phenotypes. A few of the identified cytomegalovirus-associated TCR beta chains were confirmed in vitro to be specific for cytomegalovirus antigens. In both the original and validation cohorts, the classifier was reported to diagnose cytomegalovirus status with high specificity and sensitivity.

The donors were included in the validation cohort of approximately 130 subjects, a group kept apart from the roughly 700-subject first cohort. From the germline V gene (reference sequence), CDR1 is SGHNT and CDR2 is YYREEE. The CDR3 runs 15 residues from the cysteine to the phenylalanine. Just the 45-base CDR3 DNA is kept, in frame starting at base 1. V lost 0 bases and J lost 7 bases; the stretch between them is 11 bases long. The sequence is built from TRBV5-4 and TRBJ1-6; the D gene remains uncertain. Material: PBMCs. The sequence was collected from a woman aged 25-40 years in good health and CMV-seronegative. The sequence in DNA is TGTGCCAGCAGCTTGGGGCGCGGGGAGAATTCACCCCTCCACTTT. This gives the protein CASSLGRGENSPLHF.